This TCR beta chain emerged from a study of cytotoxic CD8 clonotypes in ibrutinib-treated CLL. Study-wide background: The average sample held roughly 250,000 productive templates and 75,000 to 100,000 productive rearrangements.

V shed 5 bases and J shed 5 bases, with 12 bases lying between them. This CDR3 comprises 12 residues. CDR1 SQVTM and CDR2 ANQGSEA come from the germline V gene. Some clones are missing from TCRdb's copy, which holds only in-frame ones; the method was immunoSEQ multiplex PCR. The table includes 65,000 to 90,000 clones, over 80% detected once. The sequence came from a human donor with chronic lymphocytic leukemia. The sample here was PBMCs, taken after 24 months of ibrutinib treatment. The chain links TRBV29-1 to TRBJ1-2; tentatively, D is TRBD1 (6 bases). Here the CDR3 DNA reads TGCAGCGTTCTGACAGGAGTATATGGCTACACCTTC. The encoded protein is CSVLTGVYGYTF.